This TCR beta chain emerged from a study of shared clonotypes between healthy human individuals. Study findings and constraints: Specimens sampled were limited to blood, with tissue repertoires likely differing.

Produced via immunoSEQ multiplex PCR; TCRdb's table is partial and in-frame only. The table includes around 700,000 clones, about two thirds detected once. Germline V CDR1 and CDR2: MDHEN, SYDVKM. The CDR3 is made up of 13 amino acids. The germline V and J ends were trimmed by 6 bases and 5 bases, with 13 bases remaining between them. Donors included only healthy HIV-negative adults lacking recent acute infections or vaccinations. Concerning this clone: Its antigen is undetermined.

The source is a woman in her 30s in good health. The rearrangement links TRBV28 to TRBJ1-1; the D gene is possibly TRBD1 (6 bases). Sequenced material: memory CD4+ T cells sorted from blood. Subset denoted: CD45RA-negative fraction. As DNA, the CDR3 is TGTGCCAGCAGCCAACAGGGATGGACTGAAGCTTTCTTT. Its protein product is CASSQQGWTEAFF.